This T cell receptor beta chain was sequenced in a study of blood T cell repertoires in COVID-19. The wider study: The United States, Italy and Spain were the sources of the acute and convalescent COVID-19 samples.

The data were produced by immunoSEQ multiplex PCR, yet TCRdb's version contains in-frame clones alone and is incomplete. The sample consists of under 50,000 clones, roughly 89% of them appearing once. V lost 3 bases and J lost 3; bases outside the gene matches: 3. The germline V gene has CDR1 SGHRS and CDR2 YFSETQ. This CDR3 is built from 14 residues. V gene TRBV5-1 combines with J gene TRBJ1-2, with 9 bases aligning to TRBD1. Sequencing was carried out using peripheral blood. The TCR comes from a man aged 65-85 years with active COVID-19. The CDR3 DNA is TGCGCCAGCAGCTCCACAGGGGGCTACTATGGCTACACCTTC. Its translation: CASSSTGGYYGYTF.